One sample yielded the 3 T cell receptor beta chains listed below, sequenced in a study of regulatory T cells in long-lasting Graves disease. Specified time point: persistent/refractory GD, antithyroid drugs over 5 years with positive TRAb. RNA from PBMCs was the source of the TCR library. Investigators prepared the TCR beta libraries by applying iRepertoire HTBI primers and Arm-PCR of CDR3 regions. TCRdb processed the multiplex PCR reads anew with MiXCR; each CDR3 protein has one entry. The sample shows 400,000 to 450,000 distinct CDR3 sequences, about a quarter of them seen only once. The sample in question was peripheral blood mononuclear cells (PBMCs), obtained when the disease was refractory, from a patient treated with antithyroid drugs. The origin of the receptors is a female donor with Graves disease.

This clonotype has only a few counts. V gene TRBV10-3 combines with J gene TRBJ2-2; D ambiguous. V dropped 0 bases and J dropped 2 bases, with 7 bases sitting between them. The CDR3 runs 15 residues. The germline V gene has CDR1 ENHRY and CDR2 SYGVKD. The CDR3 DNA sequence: TGTGCCATCAGTGAGTCGAGAGGAAACACCGGGGAGCTGTTTTTT. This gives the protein CAISESRGNTGELFF.

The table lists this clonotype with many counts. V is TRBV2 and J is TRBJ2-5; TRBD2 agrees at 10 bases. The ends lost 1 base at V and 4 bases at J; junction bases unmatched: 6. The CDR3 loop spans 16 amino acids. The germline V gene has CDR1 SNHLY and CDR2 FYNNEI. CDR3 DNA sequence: TGTGCCAGCAGTGAAGAGAGCGGGAGGGCCGGAGAGACCCAGTACTTC. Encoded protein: CASSEESGRAGETQYF.

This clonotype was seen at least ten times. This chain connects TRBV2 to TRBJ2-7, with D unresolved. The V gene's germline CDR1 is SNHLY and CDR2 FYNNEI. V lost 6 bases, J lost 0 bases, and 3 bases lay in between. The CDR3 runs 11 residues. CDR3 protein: CASRISYEQYF. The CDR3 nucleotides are TGTGCCAGCAGAATCTCCTACGAGCAGTACTTC.